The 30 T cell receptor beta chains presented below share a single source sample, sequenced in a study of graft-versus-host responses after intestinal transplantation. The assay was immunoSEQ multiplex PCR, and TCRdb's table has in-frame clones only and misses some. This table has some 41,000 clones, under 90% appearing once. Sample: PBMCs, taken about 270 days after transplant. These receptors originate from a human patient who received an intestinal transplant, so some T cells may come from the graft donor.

CDR3 residues: CASSLGMADTQYF. The DNA of the CDR3 is TGTGCCAGCAGCTTAGGTATGGCAGATACGCAGTATTTT. This chain joins TRBV7-8 and TRBJ2-3; D is unresolved. Germline values: CDR1 SGHVS, CDR2 FQNEAQ. Between the trimmed V and J ends, which lost 1 base and 4 bases, there was a span of 6 bases. The CDR3 length is 13 residues. Drawing the rest from reference TRBV7-8 and TRBJ2-3, the complete variable domain is GAGVSQSPRYKVAKRGQDVALRCDPISGHVSLFWYQQALGQGPEFLTYFQNEAQLDKSGLPSDRFFAERPEGSVSTLKIQRTQQEDSAVYLCASSLGMADTQYFGPGTRLTVL.

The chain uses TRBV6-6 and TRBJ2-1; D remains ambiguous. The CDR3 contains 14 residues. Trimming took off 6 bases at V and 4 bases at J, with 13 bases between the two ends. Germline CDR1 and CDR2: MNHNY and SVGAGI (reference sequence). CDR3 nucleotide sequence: TGTGCCAGCAGACCTCGGACCGGGTACAATGAGCAGTTCTTC. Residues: CASRPRTGYNEQFF.

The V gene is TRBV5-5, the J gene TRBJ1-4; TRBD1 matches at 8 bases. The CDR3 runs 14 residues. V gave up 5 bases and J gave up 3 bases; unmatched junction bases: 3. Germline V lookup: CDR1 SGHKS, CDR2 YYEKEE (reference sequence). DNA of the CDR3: TGTGCCAGCAGACGGACAGGGCCTAATGAAAAACTGTTTTTT. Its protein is CASRRTGPNEKLFF.

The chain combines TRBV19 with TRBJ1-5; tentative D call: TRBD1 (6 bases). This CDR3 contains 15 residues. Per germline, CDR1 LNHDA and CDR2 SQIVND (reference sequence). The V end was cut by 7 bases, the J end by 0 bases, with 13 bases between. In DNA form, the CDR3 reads TGTGCCAGTATTGCCCAGGGGCATAGCAATCAGCCCCAGCATTTT. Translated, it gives CASIAQGHSNQPQHF.

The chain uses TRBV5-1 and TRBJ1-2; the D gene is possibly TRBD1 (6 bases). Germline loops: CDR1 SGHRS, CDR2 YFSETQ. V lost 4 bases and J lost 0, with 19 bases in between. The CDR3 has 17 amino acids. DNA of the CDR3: TGCGCCAGCAGCGCCAGGGACACCTTAACCGCTAACTATGGCTACACCTTC. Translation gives CASSARDTLTANYGYTF.

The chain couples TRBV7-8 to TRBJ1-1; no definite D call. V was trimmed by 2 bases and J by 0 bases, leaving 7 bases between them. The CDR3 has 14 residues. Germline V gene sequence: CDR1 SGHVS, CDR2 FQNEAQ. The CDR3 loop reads CASSLTYMNTEAFF. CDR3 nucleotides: TGTGCCAGCAGCTTAACATATATGAACACTGAAGCTTTCTTT.

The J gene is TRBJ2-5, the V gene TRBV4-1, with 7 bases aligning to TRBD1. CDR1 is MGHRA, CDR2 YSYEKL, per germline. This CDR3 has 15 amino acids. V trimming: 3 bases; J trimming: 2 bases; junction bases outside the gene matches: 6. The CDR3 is CASSHMPGQQETQYF. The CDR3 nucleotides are TGCGCCAGCAGCCACATGCCGGGACAGCAAGAGACCCAGTACTTC.

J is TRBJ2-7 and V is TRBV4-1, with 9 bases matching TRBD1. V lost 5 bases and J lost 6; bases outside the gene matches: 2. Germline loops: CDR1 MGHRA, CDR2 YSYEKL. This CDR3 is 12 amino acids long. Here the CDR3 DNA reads TGCGCCAGCAGCAGGACAGGGGCCGAGCAGTACTTC. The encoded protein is CASSRTGAEQYF.

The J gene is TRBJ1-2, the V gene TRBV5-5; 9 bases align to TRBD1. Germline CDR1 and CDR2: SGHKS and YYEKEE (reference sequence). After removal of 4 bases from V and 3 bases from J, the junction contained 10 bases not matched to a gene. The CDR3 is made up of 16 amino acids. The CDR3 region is CASSAGTGRGDYGYTF. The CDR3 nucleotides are TGTGCCAGCAGCGCCGGGACAGGGAGGGGAGACTATGGCTACACCTTC.

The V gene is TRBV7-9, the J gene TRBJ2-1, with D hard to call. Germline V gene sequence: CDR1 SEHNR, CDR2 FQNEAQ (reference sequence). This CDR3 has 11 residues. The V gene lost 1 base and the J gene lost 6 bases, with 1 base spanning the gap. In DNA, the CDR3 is TGTGCCAGCAGCTTAGTCAATGAGCAGTTCTTC. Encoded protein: CASSLVNEQFF.

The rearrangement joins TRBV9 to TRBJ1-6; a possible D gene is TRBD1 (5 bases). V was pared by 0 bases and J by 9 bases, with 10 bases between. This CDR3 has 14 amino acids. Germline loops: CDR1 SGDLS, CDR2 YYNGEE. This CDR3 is CASSVGGVGSPLHF. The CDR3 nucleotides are TGTGCCAGCAGCGTAGGGGGGGTAGGTTCACCCCTCCACTTT.

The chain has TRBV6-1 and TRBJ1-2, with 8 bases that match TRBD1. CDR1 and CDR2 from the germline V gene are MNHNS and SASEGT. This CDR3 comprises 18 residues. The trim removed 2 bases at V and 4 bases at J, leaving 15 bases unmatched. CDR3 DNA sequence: TGTGCCAGCAGTGAACCCCGGGACAGGTATGAATTGTCCTATGGCTACACCTTC. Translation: CASSEPRDRYELSYGYTF.

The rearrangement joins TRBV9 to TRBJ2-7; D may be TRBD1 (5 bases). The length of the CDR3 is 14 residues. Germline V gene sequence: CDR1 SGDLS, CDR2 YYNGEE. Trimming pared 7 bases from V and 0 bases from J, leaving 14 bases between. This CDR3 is CASGQDRDSYEQYF. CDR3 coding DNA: TGTGCCAGCGGGCAAGACAGAGACTCCTACGAGCAGTACTTC. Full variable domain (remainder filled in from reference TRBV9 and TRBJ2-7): DSGVTQTPKHLITATGQRVTLRCSPRSGDLSVYWYQQSLDQGLQFLIQYYNGEERAKGNILERFSAQQFPDLHSELNLSSLELGDSALYFCASGQDRDSYEQYFGPGTRLTVT.

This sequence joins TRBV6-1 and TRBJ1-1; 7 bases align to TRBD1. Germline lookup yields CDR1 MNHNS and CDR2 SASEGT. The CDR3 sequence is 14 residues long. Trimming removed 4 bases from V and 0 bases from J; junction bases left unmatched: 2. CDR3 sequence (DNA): TGTGCCAGCAGTGCCGGGACAGTGAACACTGAAGCTTTCTTT. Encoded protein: CASSAGTVNTEAFF.

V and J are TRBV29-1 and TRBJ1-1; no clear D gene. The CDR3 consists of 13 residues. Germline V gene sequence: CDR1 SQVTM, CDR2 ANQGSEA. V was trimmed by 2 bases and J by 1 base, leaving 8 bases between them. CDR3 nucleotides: TGCAGCGTTGAAAGCCCGGAGAACACTGAAGCTTTCTTT. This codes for CSVESPENTEAFF.

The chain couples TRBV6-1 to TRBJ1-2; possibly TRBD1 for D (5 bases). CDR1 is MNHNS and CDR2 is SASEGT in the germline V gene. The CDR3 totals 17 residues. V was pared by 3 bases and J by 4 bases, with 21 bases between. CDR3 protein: CASSDTSFGTRAYGYTF. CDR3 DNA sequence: TGTGCCAGCAGTGATACATCCTTCGGGACGAGGGCCTATGGCTACACCTTC.

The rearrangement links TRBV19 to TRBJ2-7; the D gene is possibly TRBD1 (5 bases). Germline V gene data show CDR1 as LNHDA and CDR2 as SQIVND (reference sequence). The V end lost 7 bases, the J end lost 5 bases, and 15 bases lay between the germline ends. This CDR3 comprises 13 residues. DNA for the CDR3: TGTGCCAGTATTGGCAGGGATCACCACGAGCAGTACTTC. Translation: CASIGRDHHEQYF.

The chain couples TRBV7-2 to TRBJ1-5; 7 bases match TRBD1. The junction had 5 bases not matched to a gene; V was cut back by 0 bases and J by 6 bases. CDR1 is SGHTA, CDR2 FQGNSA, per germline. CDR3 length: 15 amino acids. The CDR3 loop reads CASSLATTGPQPQHF. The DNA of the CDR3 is TGTGCCAGCAGCTTAGCGACGACAGGGCCTCAGCCCCAGCATTTT.

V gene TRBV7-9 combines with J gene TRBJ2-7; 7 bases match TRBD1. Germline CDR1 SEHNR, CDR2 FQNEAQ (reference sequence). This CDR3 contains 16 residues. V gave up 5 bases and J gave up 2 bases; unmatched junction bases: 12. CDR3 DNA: TGTGCCAGCAGCGCCAACGCCTCCGGGACAGCCTACGAGCAGTACTTC. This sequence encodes CASSANASGTAYEQYF.

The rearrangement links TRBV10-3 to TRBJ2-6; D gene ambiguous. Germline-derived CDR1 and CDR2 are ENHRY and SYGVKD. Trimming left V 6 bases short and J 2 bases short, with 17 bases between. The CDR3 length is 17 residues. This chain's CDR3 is CAIREGAKETGANVLTF. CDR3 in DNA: TGTGCCATCAGAGAAGGAGCTAAGGAGACTGGGGCCAACGTCCTGACTTTC.

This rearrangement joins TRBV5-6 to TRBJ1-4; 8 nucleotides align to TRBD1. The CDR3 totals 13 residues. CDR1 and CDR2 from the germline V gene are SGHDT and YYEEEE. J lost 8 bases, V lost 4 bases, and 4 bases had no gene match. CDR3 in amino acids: CASSLTGGEKLFF. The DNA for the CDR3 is TGTGCCAGCAGCCTCACAGGGGGAGAAAAACTGTTTTTT.

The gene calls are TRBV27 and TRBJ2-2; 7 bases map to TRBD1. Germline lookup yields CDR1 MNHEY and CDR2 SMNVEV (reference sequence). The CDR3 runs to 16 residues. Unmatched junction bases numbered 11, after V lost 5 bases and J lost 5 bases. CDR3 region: CASSTKGARGTGELFF. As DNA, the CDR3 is TGTGCCAGCAGTACTAAGGGGGCTAGAGGGACCGGGGAGCTGTTTTTT.

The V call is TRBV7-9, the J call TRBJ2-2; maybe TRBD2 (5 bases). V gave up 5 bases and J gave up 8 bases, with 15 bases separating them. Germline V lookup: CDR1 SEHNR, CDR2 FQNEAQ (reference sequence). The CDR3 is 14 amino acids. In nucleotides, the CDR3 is TGTGCCAGCAGCCCCCGGGGTTTTGTGGGGGAGCTGTTTTTT. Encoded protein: CASSPRGFVGELFF.

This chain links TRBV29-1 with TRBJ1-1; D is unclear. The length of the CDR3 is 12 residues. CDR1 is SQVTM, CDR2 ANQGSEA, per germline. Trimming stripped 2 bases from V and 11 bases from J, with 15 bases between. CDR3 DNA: TGCAGCGTTGAAAAAGTTGCCCTCGAGGCTTTCTTT. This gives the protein CSVEKVALEAFF.

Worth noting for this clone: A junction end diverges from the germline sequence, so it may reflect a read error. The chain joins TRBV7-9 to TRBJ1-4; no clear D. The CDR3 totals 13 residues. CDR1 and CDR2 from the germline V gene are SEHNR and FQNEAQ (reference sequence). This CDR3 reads CASSLGPPTGMVF. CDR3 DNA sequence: TGTGCCAGCAGCTTAGGCCCACCGACTGGTATGGTTTTT. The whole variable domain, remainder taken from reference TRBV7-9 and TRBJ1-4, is DTGVSQNPRHKITKRGQNVTFRCDPISEHNRLYWYRQTLGQGPEFLTYFQNEAQLEKSRLLSDRFSAERPKGSFSTLEIQRTEQGDSAMYLCASSLGPPTGMVFGSGTQLSVL.

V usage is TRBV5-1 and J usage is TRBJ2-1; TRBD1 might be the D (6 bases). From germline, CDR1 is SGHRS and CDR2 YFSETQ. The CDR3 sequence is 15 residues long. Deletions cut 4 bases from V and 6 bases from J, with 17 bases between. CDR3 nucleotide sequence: TGCGCCAGCAGCGGCGAGGGGGAACTGCCCAATGAGCAGTTCTTC. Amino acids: CASSGEGELPNEQFF.

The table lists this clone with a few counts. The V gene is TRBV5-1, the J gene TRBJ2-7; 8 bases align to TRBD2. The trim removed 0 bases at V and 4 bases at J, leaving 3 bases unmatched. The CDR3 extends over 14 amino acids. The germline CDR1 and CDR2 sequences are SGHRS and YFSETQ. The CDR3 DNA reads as TGCGCCAGCAGCTTGGAAACGGGGGGGTACGAGCAGTACTTC. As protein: CASSLETGGYEQYF.

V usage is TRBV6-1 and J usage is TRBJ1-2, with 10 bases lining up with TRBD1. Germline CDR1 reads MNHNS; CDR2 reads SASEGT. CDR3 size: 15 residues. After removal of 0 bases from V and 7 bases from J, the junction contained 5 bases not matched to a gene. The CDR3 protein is CASSEAGTGVVGYTF. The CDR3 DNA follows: TGTGCCAGCAGTGAAGCAGGGACAGGGGTAGTTGGCTACACCTTC.

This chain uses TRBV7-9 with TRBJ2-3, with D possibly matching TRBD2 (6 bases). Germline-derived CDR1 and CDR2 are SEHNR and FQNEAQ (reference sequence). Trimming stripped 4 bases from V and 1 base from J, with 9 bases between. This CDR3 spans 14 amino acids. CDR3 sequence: CASSWGGGTDTQYF. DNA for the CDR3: TGTGCCAGCAGCTGGGGCGGGGGCACAGATACGCAGTATTTT.

The CDR3 loop is CASKQGVGELFF. In nucleotides, the CDR3 is TGTGCCAGCAAACAGGGTGTCGGGGAGCTGTTTTTT. The gene calls are TRBV6-5 and TRBJ2-2; weak D call: TRBD1 (6 bases). CDR3 size: 12 residues. Germline V CDR1 and CDR2: MNHEY, SVGAGI. Trimming shortened V by 7 bases and J by 7 bases, and 10 bases separated the two germline ends.